Shown below are 14 T cell receptor beta chains from a single sample sequenced in a study of neurological immune-mediated disorders. One entry per CDR3 protein, called by TCRdb with MiXCR from the 5' RACE reads. There are some 77,000 distinct CDR3 sequences in the sample; roughly an eighth occur only once, and around 4.6% lies in the top ten. Time point specified: longitudinal time-point 1 (baseline). The source material was PBMCs. The receptors shown here come from a female donor with HTLV-1-associated myelopathy (HAM/TSP).

The table lists this clonotype with many counts. This chain joins TRBV6-5 and TRBJ2-7, with 8 bases identical to TRBD1. CDR1 and CDR2 (germline): MNHEY, SVGAGI. Trimming removed 2 bases from V and 3 bases from J; junction bases left unmatched: 6. The CDR3 loop spans 15 amino acids. The CDR3 spells CASSYSSRGRYEQYF. CDR3 coding DNA: TGTGCCAGCAGTTACAGTAGCAGGGGGCGCTACGAGCAGTACTTC.

This clonotype appeared many times. The chain carries TRBV29-1 and TRBJ1-1; D gene ambiguous. The CDR3 consists of 11 residues. Trimming took 4 bases from V and 10 from J, leaving 13 bases between them. Germline CDR1 reads SQVTM; CDR2 reads ANQGSEA. The CDR3 DNA is TGCAGCGTTGGTTCGGGCGACGGAGCTTTCTTT. The encoded protein is CSVGSGDGAFF. Supplemented by reference TRBV29-1 and TRBJ1-1, the full variable domain reads SAVISQKPSRDICQRGTSLTIQCQVDSQVTMMFWYRQQPGQSLTLIATANQGSEATYESGFVIDKFPISRPNLTFSTLTVSNMSPEDSSIYLCSVGSGDGAFFGQGTRLTVV.

In this sample, this clonotype turned up many times. The chain carries TRBV12-3 or TRBV12-4 and TRBJ2-3, with D tentatively TRBD1 (5 bases). V dropped 2 bases and J dropped 5 bases, with 11 bases sitting between them. This CDR3 contains 14 residues. CDR3 bases: TGTGCCAGCAGTTTATTCAGGGCTGGAGATACGCAGTATTTT. It codes for CASSLFRAGDTQYF.

This clonotype was observed at least ten times. This chain links TRBV5-1 with TRBJ2-3; 8 nucleotides align to TRBD1. The J segment lost 4 bases and the V segment lost 1 base, leaving 8 bases of the junction unmatched. The length of the CDR3 is 16 residues. Germline values: CDR1 SGHRS, CDR2 YFSETQ. The chain's CDR3 is CASSLLGQGIADTQYF. For the CDR3, the DNA is TGCGCCAGCAGCTTGCTAGGACAGGGTATCGCAGATACGCAGTATTTT.

This clonotype has a count of ten or more. The rearrangement links TRBV5-5 to TRBJ2-5; 9 positions agree with TRBD1. Germline V gives CDR1 SGHKS, CDR2 YYEKEE (reference sequence). Trimming took 0 bases from V and 2 from J; bases not matched to a gene: 5. This CDR3 contains 16 residues. CDR3 amino acids: CASSLGLTGGQETQYF. The CDR3 DNA reads as TGTGCCAGCAGCTTGGGTTTGACAGGGGGTCAAGAGACCCAGTACTTC.

This chain joins TRBV6-5 and TRBJ2-7, with 10 bases lining up with TRBD1. This CDR3 contains 14 residues. Germline V gives CDR1 MNHEY, CDR2 SVGAGI. Losses at the gene ends were 6 bases for V and 4 bases for J; bases not matched to a gene: 6. The CDR3 protein is CASSPGTGEYEQYF. The CDR3 nucleotides are TGTGCCAGCAGCCCCGGGACAGGGGAATACGAGCAGTACTTC.

This clonotype was seen many times. The chain has TRBV5-1 and TRBJ1-1; D perhaps matches TRBD1 (5 bases). Germline CDR1 is SGHRS and CDR2 is YFSETQ. This CDR3 has 16 amino acids. V was pared by 4 bases and J by 2 bases, with 18 bases between. CDR3 nucleotides: TGCGCCAGCAGCATAACTCCAGGGACGGTTAACACTGAAGCTTTCTTT. It codes for CASSITPGTVNTEAFF.

This clonotype appeared many times. The chain has TRBV28 and TRBJ2-3, with D hard to call. Germline V gives CDR1 MDHEN, CDR2 SYDVKM. The V end was cut by 0 bases, the J end by 0 bases, with 4 bases between. The CDR3 spans 14 residues. CDR3 sequence: CASSLWYSTDTQYF. The CDR3 bases are TGTGCCAGCAGTTTATGGTACAGCACAGATACGCAGTATTTT.

V gene TRBV5-1 combines with J gene TRBJ2-7, with TRBD1 matching 8 bases. Per germline, CDR1 SGHRS and CDR2 YFSETQ. V shed 7 bases and J 5 bases; nucleotides not matched to a gene: 11. This CDR3 has 14 residues. The CDR3 coding sequence is TGCGCCAGCTATCGGACAGGGAGCAAGAACGAGCAGTACTTC. Translation: CASYRTGSKNEQYF.

At least ten counts were recorded for this clonotype. CDR3 loop: CASSSLAGHNEQFF. The CDR3 DNA reads as TGCGCCAGCAGCTCCCTCGCCGGACACAATGAGCAGTTCTTC. V and J are TRBV5-1 and TRBJ2-1; no clear D. The V end lost 3 bases, the J end lost 5 bases, and 12 bases lay between the germline ends. There are 14 residues in the CDR3. Per germline, CDR1 SGHRS and CDR2 YFSETQ. The whole variable domain, filled in from reference TRBV5-1 and TRBJ2-1, reads KAGVTQTPRYLIKTRGQQVTLSCSPISGHRSVSWYQQTPGQGLQFLFEYFSETQRNKGNFPGRFSGRQFSNSRSEMNVSTLELGDSALYLCASSSLAGHNEQFFGPGTRLTVL.

This clonotype was counted ten times or more. The chain has TRBV29-1 and TRBJ2-3; D not resolved. Trimming took 4 bases from V and 0 from J, leaving 8 bases between them. CDR3 size: 13 residues. Germline V lookup: CDR1 SQVTM, CDR2 ANQGSEA. CDR3 residues: CSVVGSSTDTQYF. Here the CDR3 DNA reads TGCAGCGTTGTAGGGTCCAGCACAGATACGCAGTATTTT.

This clonotype occurred many times. The V call is TRBV5-6, the J call TRBJ1-2; D is undetermined. The V gene lost 6 bases and the J gene lost 1 base, with 4 bases spanning the gap. This CDR3 is built from 11 residues. CDR1 SGHDT and CDR2 YYEEEE come from the germline V gene. Here the CDR3 DNA reads TGTGCCAGCACCGGTAACTATGGCTACACCTTC. Protein sequence: CASTGNYGYTF.

In this sample, this clonotype turned up many times. The chain carries TRBV12-3 or TRBV12-4 and TRBJ2-6; D unclear. V was clipped by 3 bases and J by 3 bases, with 3 bases between them. The CDR3 spans 13 residues. The CDR3 is CASSFYGANVLTF. DNA for the CDR3: TGTGCCAGCAGTTTCTATGGGGCCAACGTCCTGACTTTC.

This clonotype appeared many times. The chain combines TRBV7-8 with TRBJ2-7, with D maybe TRBD2 (6 bases). The CDR3 consists of 13 residues. The germline V gene has CDR1 SGHVS and CDR2 FQNEAQ. V lost 5 bases and J lost 9, with 17 bases in between. For the CDR3, the DNA is TGTGCCAGCAGCCGGTTAGGGAGGATCGGGCAGTACTTC. Translated: CASSRLGRIGQYF. The full variable domain, completed using reference TRBV7-8 and TRBJ2-7, is GAGVSQSPRYKVAKRGQDVALRCDPISGHVSLFWYQQALGQGPEFLTYFQNEAQLDKSGLPSDRFFAERPEGSVSTLKIQRTQQEDSAVYLCASSRLGRIGQYFGPGTRLTVT.